The next 25 T cell receptor beta chains were all read from a single sample in a study of radiation and T cells in renal cell carcinoma. Assay used: immunoSEQ multiplex PCR; TCRdb lists only in-frame clones, some missing. The data show about 150,000 clones, with roughly 89% seen just once and roughly 13% held by the top ten. Specified time point: blood 2 weeks post-SBRT. Regarding treatment: 15 Gy SBRT to primary tumor, nephrectomy 4 weeks later. The starting material was blood, obtained from a patient whose treatment included radiotherapy and nephrectomy. These receptors came from a woman aged 50 to 60 with renal cell carcinoma.

This clone was counted only a few times. The chain is built from TRBV10-2 and TRBJ2-1; 9 bases agree with TRBD1. This CDR3 is 16 amino acids long. J gave up 4 bases and V 2 bases, and 6 bases lay outside the gene matches. From germline, CDR1 is WSHSY and CDR2 SAAADI. DNA of the CDR3: TGCGCCAGCAGTGAGAAAAGGGACAGGGCATACAATGAGCAGTTCTTC. Its protein product is CASSEKRDRAYNEQFF.

This chain links TRBV6-5 with TRBJ1-5; D may be TRBD1 (5 bases). The CDR3 spans 14 residues. Looked up from germline, CDR1 is MNHEY and CDR2 is SVGAGI. The germline V and J ends were trimmed by 6 bases and 0 bases, with 9 bases remaining between them. The CDR3 reads CASSPGHSNQPQHF. The CDR3 DNA sequence: TGTGCCAGCAGCCCCGGACATAGCAATCAGCCCCAGCATTTT.

Notes on this clone: One end of the junction varies from germline; a read error may be responsible. The chain has TRBV7-7 and TRBJ2-5, with a weak D call TRBD1 (6 bases). The CDR3 sequence is 14 residues long. Looked up from germline, CDR1 is SSHAT and CDR2 is FNYEAQ (reference sequence). The CDR3 protein is CASSKQGLEETQYF. The CDR3 DNA is TGTGCTAGCAGCAAACAGGGTTTGGAGGAGACCCAGTACTTC.

This chain joins TRBV19 and TRBJ1-5; 7 bases fit TRBD1. Germline CDR1 LNHDA, CDR2 SQIVND (reference sequence). V gave up 5 bases and J gave up 0 bases; unmatched junction bases: 1. The CDR3 has 14 amino acids. CDR3: CASSGQVSNQPQHF. The CDR3, as DNA: TGTGCCAGTAGTGGACAGGTTAGCAATCAGCCCCAGCATTTT. The variable domain in full, completed from reference TRBV19 and TRBJ1-5, reads DGGITQSPKYLFRKEGQNVTLSCEQNLNHDAMYWYRQDPGQGLRLIYYSQIVNDFQKGDIAEGYSVSREKKESFPLTVTSAQKNPTAFYLCASSGQVSNQPQHFGDGTRLSIL.

The chain recombines TRBV13 with TRBJ2-5; 12 positions match TRBD2. The V and J ends lost 5 bases and 4 bases, in that order; junction bases with no gene match: 5. Germline values: CDR1 PRHDT, CDR2 FYEKMQ (reference sequence). This CDR3 spans 15 amino acids. Written as DNA, the CDR3 is TGTGCCAGCAGCCGTAAGACTAGCGGGGGAGAGACCCAGTACTTC. It is translated as CASSRKTSGGETQYF.

This rearrangement joins TRBV21-1 to TRBJ1-3. TRBV21-1 corresponds to a pseudogene. This CDR3 region has 17 residues. CDR3: CASSKRAHIPYPNTIYF. The DNA for the CDR3 is TGTGCCAGCAGCAAAAGGGCCCACATCCCTTATCCCAACACCATATATTTT.

The chain combines TRBV4-1 with TRBJ2-3, with 9 bases aligning to TRBD2. In germline, CDR1 is MGHRA, CDR2 YSYEKL. This CDR3 spans 15 amino acids. With 1 base clipped from V and 11 bases from J, the junction kept 10 bases outside the gene matches. The CDR3 loop reads CASSQVSSGGLGQYF. CDR3 coding DNA: TGCGCCAGCAGCCAAGTGAGTAGCGGGGGCTTGGGGCAGTATTTT.

This clone was observed once. The chain employs TRBV7-9 and TRBJ2-2; the D gene is possibly TRBD2 (6 bases). Germline V gene lookup returns CDR1 SEHNR and CDR2 FQNEAQ (reference sequence). Trimming left V 2 bases short and J 7 bases short, with 14 bases between. The length of the CDR3 is 15 residues. CDR3 DNA: TGTGCCAGCAGCTTAATTACTAGCTTTAGCGGGGAGCTGTTTTTT. Encoded protein: CASSLITSFSGELFF.

V and J are TRBV7-3 and TRBJ2-7; D not certain. The CDR3 covers 12 residues. V was pared by 5 bases and J by 2 bases, with 7 bases between. Germline CDR1 reads SGHTA; CDR2 reads FQGTGA. This CDR3 reads CASSPYTYEQYF. The CDR3 region has the DNA TGTGCCAGCAGCCCCTACACCTACGAGCAGTACTTC.

CDR3: CASSSTGLQGSAFF. The CDR3, as DNA: TGTGCCAGCTCATCCACAGGTCTACAGGGATCAGCTTTCTTT. The chain has TRBV18 and TRBJ1-1; possibly TRBD1 for D (6 bases). The CDR3 spans 14 residues. Deletions cut 5 bases from V and 10 bases from J, with 20 bases between. Germline V gene lookup returns CDR1 KGHSH and CDR2 LQKENI.

The CDR3 is CATSRSTGVTDTQYF. CDR3 in DNA: TGTGCCACCAGCAGATCGACAGGGGTAACAGATACGCAGTATTTT. The rearrangement uses TRBV15 and TRBJ2-3; 8 nucleotides align to TRBD1. The junction had 4 bases not matched to a gene; V was cut back by 2 bases and J by 3 bases. The CDR3 is 15 amino acids. Germline V gene data show CDR1 as LNHNV and CDR2 as YYDKDF (reference sequence).

The sample holds one count of this clone. The chain uses TRBV7-8 and TRBJ1-5, with D possibly matching TRBD1 (6 bases). This CDR3 has 16 amino acids. V was pared by 1 base and J by 0 bases, with 10 bases between. Germline lookup yields CDR1 SGHVS and CDR2 FQNEAQ. In nucleotides, the CDR3 is TGTGCCAGCAGCTTAGGTGGGACACCTAGCAATCAGCCCCAGCATTTT. Residues: CASSLGGTPSNQPQHF.

This chain uses TRBV5-1 with TRBJ2-2, with TRBD1 matching 8 bases. V was pared by 0 bases and J by 4 bases, with 5 bases of the junction left unmatched. Germline V lookup: CDR1 SGHRS, CDR2 YFSETQ. This CDR3 has 16 residues. CDR3: CASSLGQGSSTGELFF. The DNA of the CDR3 is TGCGCCAGCAGCTTGGGACAGGGGTCGAGCACCGGGGAGCTGTTTTTT.

This rearrangement joins TRBV6-5 to TRBJ2-1; TRBD2 might be the D (7 bases). V lost 6 bases to trimming and J lost 7 bases, with 16 bases between them. Germline V gives CDR1 MNHEY, CDR2 SVGAGI. The CDR3 totals 14 residues. CDR3 loop: CASSNGGRKNEQFF. CDR3 DNA: TGTGCCAGCAGCAACGGGGGGCGGAAGAATGAGCAGTTCTTC.

The V gene is TRBV15, the J gene TRBJ2-5; 7 bases fit TRBD1. Germline CDR1 and CDR2: LNHNV and YYDKDF (reference sequence). V was clipped by 8 bases and J by 2 bases; unmatched bases: 5. This CDR3 has 13 amino acids. The CDR3 DNA reads as TGTGCCACCCTGGGCAGGGGGCAAGAGACCCAGTACTTC. Protein: CATLGRGQETQYF.

This chain joins TRBV7-3 and TRBJ2-5; D perhaps matches TRBD2 (6 bases). This CDR3 is 14 amino acids long. The germline CDR1 and CDR2 sequences are SGHTA and FQGTGA. V dropped 2 bases and J dropped 2 bases, with 9 bases sitting between them. CDR3 protein: CASSLGGEQETQYF. DNA for the CDR3: TGTGCCAGCAGCTTAGGCGGGGAACAAGAGACCCAGTACTTC.

This clone was counted a single time. The chain joins TRBV9 to TRBJ2-3; D ambiguous. V lost 0 bases and J 6 bases, leaving 8 bases between the germline ends. The germline V gene encodes CDR1 SGDLS and CDR2 YYNGEE. The CDR3 is 13 amino acids. CDR3 bases: TGTGCCAGCAGCGTAGGTCCGGACGATACGCAGTATTTT. Translated, it gives CASSVGPDDTQYF.

The chain recombines TRBV30 with TRBJ1-2; possibly TRBD1 for D (5 bases). The CDR3 totals 12 residues. Per germline, CDR1 GTSNPN and CDR2 SVGIG (reference sequence). Trimming cost V 4 bases and J 4 bases, with 10 bases left between them. DNA for the CDR3: TGTGCCTGGACCCAAACAGGCTATGGCTACACCTTC. Amino acid sequence: CAWTQTGYGYTF.

The chain carries TRBV7-9 and TRBJ1-1, with D perhaps TRBD1 (5 bases). The CDR3 runs 14 residues. The germline V gene encodes CDR1 SEHNR and CDR2 FQNEAQ (reference sequence). CDR3 coding DNA: TGTGCGAACGACGGGGCTAGTCTGAACACTGAAGCTTTCTTT. It codes for CANDGASLNTEAFF.

This rearrangement joins TRBV7-9 to TRBJ2-7, with 7 bases that match TRBD2. The CDR3 is 13 amino acids. V gave up 3 bases and J gave up 2 bases; unmatched junction bases: 1. Germline-derived CDR1 and CDR2 are SEHNR and FQNEAQ (reference sequence). The CDR3 region has the DNA TGTGCCAGCAGCTTCGGGACTACCTACGAGCAGTACTTC. It specifies CASSFGTTYEQYF. The whole variable domain, remainder taken from reference TRBV7-9 and TRBJ2-7, is DTGVSQNPRHKITKRGQNVTFRCDPISEHNRLYWYRQTLGQGPEFLTYFQNEAQLEKSRLLSDRFSAERPKGSFSTLEIQRTEQGDSAMYLCASSFGTTYEQYFGPGTRLTVT.

V and J are TRBV9 and TRBJ1-4, with 8 bases that match TRBD1. The CDR3 covers 18 residues. Germline CDR1 and CDR2: SGDLS and YYNGEE. V shed 4 bases and J 0 bases; nucleotides not matched to a gene: 11. This CDR3 is CASSTGTGPSATNEKLFF. The CDR3 DNA reads as TGTGCCAGCAGCACCGGGACAGGACCATCTGCAACTAATGAAAAACTGTTTTTT.

The gene calls are TRBV4-2 and TRBJ1-2; no firm D call. Trimming took 0 bases from V and 5 from J, leaving 13 bases between them. The CDR3 contains 15 residues. Looked up from germline, CDR1 is LGHNA and CDR2 is YNFKEQ. The chain's CDR3 is CASSQDGSGKYGYTF. The CDR3 bases are TGTGCCAGCAGCCAAGATGGGTCAGGAAAGTATGGCTACACCTTC.

This rearrangement joins TRBV5-1 to TRBJ2-1; 9 bases line up with TRBD2. With 3 bases clipped from V and 9 bases from J, the junction kept 13 bases outside the gene matches. Germline CDR1 and CDR2: SGHRS and YFSETQ. This CDR3 spans 16 amino acids. DNA for the CDR3: TGCGCCAGCAGCTCCTCCATAATAGCGGGGGTTGGTGAGCAGTTCTTC. Protein: CASSSSIIAGVGEQFF.

This chain uses TRBV4-2 with TRBJ2-1; D is perhaps TRBD2 (5 bases). The V end was cut by 1 base, the J end by 2 bases, with 15 bases between. This CDR3 contains 17 residues. Germline V gene lookup returns CDR1 LGHNA and CDR2 YNFKEQ. CDR3 loop: CASSQVDGRGTYNEQFF. CDR3 nucleotide sequence: TGTGCCAGCAGCCAAGTGGATGGTCGAGGGACCTACAATGAGCAGTTCTTC.

The rearrangement joins TRBV9 to TRBJ2-5; D not certain. There are 13 residues in the CDR3. Germline CDR1 and CDR2: SGDLS and YYNGEE. V shed 0 bases and J shed 4 bases, with 7 bases lying between them. As DNA, the CDR3 is TGTGCCAGCAGCGTAGTAGAAGGAGAGACCCAGTACTTC. It encodes CASSVVEGETQYF.